One T cell receptor (beta chain) is described in this entry. The antigen this receptor binds is unknown. No quality values exist for individual bases; no much larger clone is one base distant. The donors were healthy, HIV-negative adults who had no recently reported acute infections or vaccinations. Every donor was a Caucasian adult residing in Nashville, Tennessee, USA. CD4+ T cells were enriched by magnetic negative selection; naive cells were then positively selected on CD45RA, and the negative fraction formed the memory subset. Blood was obtained by leukapheresis, after which PBMCs were separated by Ficoll-Histopaque density gradient centrifugation and cryopreserved in liquid nitrogen vapor phase. Analytical flow cytometry was used to check the purity and quantity of every magnetically sorted T cell population. Each sorted fraction had its genomic DNA isolated and then quantified by UV absorbance on a Nanodrop 2000c.

Ends trimmed: V by 4 bases, J by 3 bases; bases unmatched to a gene: 5. Counted from cysteine to phenylalanine, this CDR3 has 15 amino acids. The entry retains the CDR3 DNA only, 45 bases that are in frame from base 1. Based on the germline V gene, the CDR1 and CDR2 sequences are SGHTA and FQGNSA. TCR CDR3 regions were amplified from genomic DNA by multiplex PCR using the deep immunoSEQ assay. Genomic DNA extracted from each cell subset was distributed evenly over all wells of several immunoSEQ 96-well plates, and each plate served as one replicate. For sorted subsets, roughly 200 ng genomic DNA, equal to tens of thousands of T cell genomes, was loaded into each replicate PCR. The purified libraries were quantified using a Qubit 3.0 fluorometer, sized with a Bioanalyzer 2100, and then quantified again using the KAPA Library Quantification kit. Every immunoSEQ 96-well plate was sequenced on a dedicated single-read 150-cycle Illumina NextSeq 550 flow cell. The authors' pipeline ran thus. Because the immunoSEQ output included only junctional sequences and no quality scores, the filtering could not be the same as the filtering used for full-length reads. Sequences were annotated with PyIR, a Python wrapper for IgBLAST v1.9, and V/J genes and CDR3 were assigned using IMGT germline references. Any read was removed if the V/J assignment was weak (E-value above 1e-6), the CDR3 was missing, or the read contained stop codons, out-of-frame junctions, or ambiguous translated residues. V3J clonotypes were defined by identical inferred V gene, J gene, and CDR3 amino acid sequence. To compute the percentage overlap between repertoires, the number of shared unique clonotypes was divided by the size of the smaller repertoire. RTK rarefaction, the Chao1 estimator, and Recon v2.1 estimates of unobserved clonotypes were used to assess repertoire richness. Generation probabilities for all TCRbeta clonotypes obtained by the gDNA method from four donors were computed using OLGA. TCRdb stores this immuneACCESS table with in-frame sequences only. Part of the clones is absent; in the studies checked, under half of the shortfall reflects unresolved V genes, and no reason is known for the rest. The V and J calls and clone size come from that table; D and trimming were worked out from the DNA. The sample table records roughly 2.2 million clones; 93% of these occur just once. The ten largest make up 0.39% of the sample.

These data are taken from a study of shared clonotypes between healthy human individuals (dated by TCRdb to the early 2020s). The study in broad terms: A couple of women and three men aged 18 to 49 years were included in the cohort. Per donor, three plates each were used for CD4 naive and CD4 memory, two for CD8 naive, and one for CD8 memory. To estimate repertoire size and how much clonotype sharing occurs between individuals, the study deeply sequenced the blood TCR repertoires of five healthy adults. Different laboratories and diverse techniques were used to prepare libraries and sequence TCR repertoires, to increase sequencing depth and limit assay-specific biases. Between about 0.8 and 9.5 billion PBMCs per donor were obtained by leukapheresis.

Overall results and qualifications from the work: Rarefaction of sorted-subset datasets indicated incomplete sequencing despite the large sequencing depth. The small number of donors limited the genetic and exposure-history diversity represented. Based on pairwise subsampling, the degree of clonotype sharing among donors was expected to be affected by sequencing depth. Sampling was restricted to blood, and TCR repertoires in tissue are likely to differ from TCR repertoires in blood. About 5% of naive CD4, approximately 3.7% of naive CD8, approximately 2.2% of memory CD4, and around 0.4% of memory CD8 clonotypes were shared across several donors. Naive subsets generally had larger estimated clonotype richness than memory subsets did. Compared with non-shared clonotypes, the clonotypes found in all four sorted-subset donors had higher generation probabilities.

This receptor was taken from a young man in good health. Some clones in this sample may be carry-over from other donors' samples. Sample: naive CD4+ T cells from PBMCs. The meaning of the sample's cell subset or site label: CD45RA+ positively selected. Recombination joined TRBV7-2 with TRBJ2-7, with 11 bases matching TRBD2. The DNA sequence is TGTGCCAGCAGCTCCCCCGGGACTAGCGGCTACGAGCAGTACTTC. This encodes CASSSPGTSGYEQYF.